The 10 T cell receptor beta chains in this list originate from one sample, sequenced in a study of long-term antiretroviral therapy in people with HIV. Samples were assayed with immunoSEQ v3.0 at survey level. Repertoires were generated with immunoSEQ multiplex PCR, while TCRdb's copy carries only in-frame clones and drops some. The top ten hold roughly 5% of the sample, which has about 20,000 clones, about 86% seen once. The material was unsorted PBMCs, obtained 1.3 years after starting antiretroviral therapy. These TCRs come from a man aged 55 to 70 with HIV.

The rearrangement uses TRBV10-1 and TRBJ2-1, with a possible D match to TRBD2 (6 bases). The CDR3 consists of 20 residues. V lost 7 bases and J lost 0, with 28 bases in between. Germline assignment: CDR1 WNHNN and CDR2 SYGVQD (reference sequence). The CDR3 DNA is TGCGCCAGCAAAGGCACCCCCGGGAGTCAGTCGATCTACTCCTACAATGAGCAGTTCTTC. Protein product: CASKGTPGSQSIYSYNEQFF.

V is TRBV10-3 and J is TRBJ2-1, with TRBD2 matching over 10 bases. The V segment lost 6 bases and the J segment 5 bases; nucleotides outside the gene matches: 4. CDR1 is ENHRY and CDR2 is SYGVKD in the germline V gene. The CDR3 contains 14 residues. The CDR3 loop reads CAIRVTSGDNEQFF. DNA for the CDR3: TGTGCCATCAGGGTTACTAGCGGGGACAATGAGCAGTTCTTC.

The chain carries TRBV7-3 and TRBJ2-5; D may correspond to TRBD1 or TRBD2 (6 bases each). Germline loops: CDR1 SGHTA, CDR2 FQGTGA. Trimming removed 3 bases from V and 4 bases from J, with 15 bases in between. The CDR3 is 15 amino acids. The CDR3: CASSLGAPEGETQYF. The CDR3 DNA sequence: TGTGCCAGCAGCTTGGGGGCCCCGGAGGGAGAGACCCAGTACTTC.

This clone was observed a single time. The rearrangement joins TRBV5-5 to TRBJ2-7, with no clear D. This CDR3 has 14 amino acids. V was clipped by 5 bases and J by 2 bases, with 14 bases between them. Looked up from germline, CDR1 is SGHKS and CDR2 is YYEKEE (reference sequence). CDR3 amino acids: CASSLGPGPYEQYF. Written as DNA, the CDR3 is TGTGCCAGCAGTTTAGGACCCGGCCCCTACGAGCAGTACTTC.

J is TRBJ1-1 and V is TRBV18, with 7 bases lining up with TRBD1. Per germline, CDR1 KGHSH and CDR2 LQKENI. The trim removed 4 bases at V and 4 bases at J, leaving 6 bases unmatched. The CDR3 is 14 amino acids. CDR3 DNA sequence: TGTGCCAGCTCACTATATCGGGACAGCACTGAAGCTTTCTTT. Translated, it gives CASSLYRDSTEAFF.

This clone was observed a single time. The chain combines TRBV9 with TRBJ2-3; D is possibly TRBD2 (5 bases). The CDR3 has 14 amino acids. Deletions cut 1 base from V and 4 bases from J, with 10 bases between. CDR1 is SGDLS and CDR2 is YYNGEE in the germline V gene. The CDR3 is CASSVQLAADTQYF. The CDR3 bases are TGTGCCAGCAGCGTACAGCTAGCCGCAGATACGCAGTATTTT.

This chain uses TRBV30 with TRBJ2-1; TRBD2 aligns across 8 bases. V lost 5 bases to trimming and J lost 7 bases; unmatched junction nucleotides: 10. The CDR3 covers 14 residues. Germline CDR1 GTSNPN, CDR2 SVGIG (reference sequence). The CDR3 spells CAWVLAGPVNEQFF. The CDR3 DNA sequence: TGTGCCTGGGTGCTAGCGGGCCCGGTAAATGAGCAGTTCTTC.

This chain links TRBV28 with TRBJ1-4; 9 nucleotides align to TRBD1. The CDR3 consists of 16 residues. V shed 1 base and J 2 bases; nucleotides not matched to a gene: 2. In germline, CDR1 is MDHEN, CDR2 SYDVKM. The CDR3 nucleotides read TGTGCCAGCAGTTTATCAACAGGGGGCACTAATGAAAAACTGTTTTTT. Encoded protein: CASSLSTGGTNEKLFF.

The CDR3 reads CASSLYQGGETQYF. The CDR3 DNA reads TGTGCCAGCAGCTTATATCAGGGAGGCGAGACCCAGTACTTC. The gene calls are TRBV7-9 and TRBJ2-5; a weak D match, TRBD2 (6 bases). Germline V CDR1 and CDR2: SEHNR, FQNEAQ (reference sequence). The CDR3 is 14 residues long. The V end was cut by 2 bases, the J end by 5 bases, with 12 bases between.

This CDR3 is CASSLTDEYNYGYTF. The CDR3 region has the DNA TGTGCCAGCAGTTTGACAGATGAGTATAACTATGGCTACACCTTC. The chain carries TRBV27 and TRBJ1-2, with a weak D call TRBD1 (5 bases). Germline V lookup: CDR1 MNHEY, CDR2 SMNVEV (reference sequence). This CDR3 comprises 15 residues. V lost 3 bases, J lost 1 base, and 12 bases lay in between.